These 27 T cell receptor beta chains were sequenced from one sample in a study of blood T cells in healthy people across ages. The second PCR ran about 7 to 12 cycles with a sample-barcoded 5' primer and J-beta primers. In TCRdb, the 5' RACE reads were re-called with MiXCR into one record per CDR3 protein. The table shows more than 800,000 distinct CDR3 sequences, with more than 40% occurring only once. Sequencing used blood. Source of these receptors: a woman between 55 and 75 years old in good health.

Remarks on this clonotype: This may stem from a read error, because a much larger clone lies one nucleotide away. The chain uses TRBV29-1 and TRBJ2-1; 11 bases are a match to TRBD2. The J call may not be correct, given that the DNA end is closer to TRBJ2-7. CDR3 length: 14 amino acids. Germline assignment: CDR1 SQVTM and CDR2 ANQGSEA. CDR3 nucleotides: TGCAGCGTTAGGTCTAGCGGGAGGTTAGACGAGCAGTACTTC. Residues: CSVRSSGRLDEQYF.

This clonotype has just a few counts. The chain uses TRBV7-2 and TRBJ2-1; no firm D call. From germline, CDR1 is SGHTA and CDR2 FQGNSA. Trimming removed 5 bases from V and 6 bases from J, with 8 bases in between. The CDR3 consists of 12 residues. The CDR3 DNA sequence: TGTGCCAGCAGCGACCGGTCCAATGAGCAGTTCTTC. It codes for CASSDRSNEQFF.

This clonotype was found many times. The V gene is TRBV16, the J gene TRBJ2-6; 7 positions match TRBD1. Germline V gene data show CDR1 as KGHSY and CDR2 as FQNENV. The CDR3 is 16 residues long. J lost 4 bases, V lost 5 bases, and 8 bases had no gene match. CDR3 DNA: TGTGCCAGCAGCGTTAGACAGGGCACCGGGGCCAACGTCCTGACTTTC. Protein product: CASSVRQGTGANVLTF.

This clonotype has more than one count but fewer than ten. The chain is built from TRBV10-3 and TRBJ2-4, with D maybe TRBD2 (5 bases). The J call could be wrong; TRBJ2-7 is a better fit for the DNA end. The CDR3 is 15 residues long. In germline, CDR1 is ENHRY, CDR2 SYGVKD. CDR3 sequence reads: CAIRDFDLQVNEQYF. Here the CDR3 DNA reads TGTGCCATCAGGGACTTTGACCTCCAGGTCAACGAGCAGTACTTC.

The chain recombines TRBV29-1 with TRBJ1-1; D unclear. V lost 6 bases and J 3 bases, leaving 14 bases between the germline ends. This CDR3 has 13 residues. Germline V gene lookup returns CDR1 SQVTM and CDR2 ANQGSEA. In DNA, the CDR3 is TGCAGCGTCGCCGCGGGTATGGACACTGAAGCTTTCTTT. It specifies CSVAAGMDTEAFF.

This clonotype was counted between two and nine times. This sequence joins TRBV20-1 and TRBJ2-1, with a tentative D call TRBD2 (7 bases). The germline CDR1 and CDR2 sequences are DFQATT and SNEGSKA (reference sequence). The V and J ends lost 0 bases and 0 bases respectively, with 12 bases between them. This CDR3 comprises 16 residues. CDR3 DNA sequence: TGCAGTGCTAGAGATCAGGGGAGGGGCTCCTACAATGAGCAGTTCTTC. Protein product: CSARDQGRGSYNEQFF.

The chain employs TRBV7-2 and TRBJ2-5, with 9 bases fitting TRBD2. The ends lost 1 base at V and 11 bases at J; junction bases unmatched: 8. The CDR3 loop spans 14 amino acids. Germline CDR1 SGHTA, CDR2 FQGNSA. CDR3 residues: CASSLVAGDGGQYF. The CDR3 region has the DNA TGTGCCAGCAGCTTAGTAGCGGGAGACGGGGGGCAGTACTTC.

The chain joins TRBV20-1 to TRBJ2-1; TRBD1 might be the D (6 bases). Trimming cost V 0 bases and J 8 bases, with 14 bases left between them. CDR1 DFQATT and CDR2 SNEGSKA come from the germline V gene (reference sequence). The CDR3 has 14 amino acids. The CDR3 reads CSARETGNLDEQFF. DNA for the CDR3: TGCAGTGCTAGAGAGACAGGAAACCTGGATGAGCAGTTCTTC.

This clonotype was found many times. This sequence joins TRBV9 and TRBJ2-3; 7 positions match TRBD2. Per the germline V gene, CDR1 is SGDLS and CDR2 is YYNGEE. The CDR3 runs 15 residues. The J segment lost 1 base and the V segment lost 5 bases, leaving 7 bases of the junction unmatched. The CDR3 protein is CASSPGGVGTDTQYF. As DNA, the CDR3 is TGTGCCAGCAGTCCGGGAGGAGTTGGCACAGATACGCAGTATTTT.

A note on this clonotype: Its ends do not fully match the called genes, so a read error is possible. This sequence joins TRBV10-3 and TRBJ2-6; TRBD2 matches 7 bases. The germline V gene has CDR1 ENHRY and CDR2 SYGVKD. The CDR3 extends over 18 amino acids. The CDR3 DNA sequence: TGTACCATACGCGGCGGGAGCAGGGACCCTACTGGGGCCAACGTCCTGACTTTC. It specifies CTIRGGSRDPTGANVLTF.

This chain links TRBV7-6 with TRBJ2-2, with 8 bases fitting TRBD2. Germline values: CDR1 SGHVS, CDR2 FNYEAQ. The CDR3 extends over 17 amino acids. The J segment lost 6 bases and the V segment lost 3 bases, leaving 12 bases of the junction unmatched. The CDR3 loop is CASSFLGSGSLAGELFF. DNA of the CDR3: TGTGCCAGCAGCTTTCTAGGGAGCGGGAGTTTGGCCGGGGAGCTGTTTTTT.

This clonotype turned up a few times. This chain links TRBV29-1 with TRBJ2-5; either TRBD1 or TRBD2 may fit D (6 bases each). CDR1 is SQVTM, CDR2 ANQGSEA, per germline. V shed 2 bases and J shed 11 bases, with 15 bases lying between them. This CDR3 contains 12 residues. The CDR3 DNA sequence: TGCAGCGTTGAATCGAGGGGGGATGAGCAGTACTTC. It is translated as CSVESRGDEQYF.

The chain combines TRBV20-1 with TRBJ2-1; TRBD1 matches 10 bases. The CDR3 covers 13 residues. CDR1 and CDR2 from the germline V gene are DFQATT and SNEGSKA (reference sequence). The ends lost 3 bases at V and 9 bases at J; junction bases unmatched: 5. The CDR3 loop is CSARGTGVGEQFF. As DNA, the CDR3 is TGCAGTGCTAGGGGGACAGGGGTAGGTGAGCAGTTCTTC.

This sequence joins TRBV3-1 and TRBJ2-6; D is uncertain. Trimming removed 6 bases at V and 0 bases at J, with 18 bases between. The CDR3 loop spans 18 amino acids. Per germline, CDR1 LGHDT and CDR2 YNNKEL (reference sequence). The CDR3 DNA follows: TGTGCCAGCAGTCACCGACCCATAGGGAACTCTGGGGCCAACGTCCTGACTTTC. This encodes CASSHRPIGNSGANVLTF.

The CDR3 DNA follows: TGTGCCAGCAGCCAGACGGGAGCGGGAGGGCTAGATACGCAGTATTTT. It codes for CASSQTGAGGLDTQYF. The chain couples TRBV9 to TRBJ2-3; TRBD2 aligns across 10 bases. V was clipped by 4 bases and J by 5 bases; unmatched bases: 10. CDR3 length equals 16 residues. Per the germline V gene, CDR1 is SGDLS and CDR2 is YYNGEE.

This chain joins TRBV29-1 and TRBJ1-2; 11 bases line up with TRBD1. The CDR3 runs to 13 residues. Trimming at V came to 5 bases and at J to 8 bases, leaving 7 bases not matched to a gene. Per the germline V gene, CDR1 is SQVTM and CDR2 is ANQGSEA. In nucleotides, the CDR3 is TGCAGCGTTTTTGGGACAGGGGGTTGGGGCTACACCTTC. Translation: CSVFGTGGWGYTF.

This chain joins TRBV20-1 and TRBJ2-7; D remains ambiguous. Germline assignment: CDR1 DFQATT and CDR2 SNEGSKA (reference sequence). CDR3 size: 14 residues. The V and J ends lost 4 bases and 0 bases respectively, with 13 bases between them. The DNA for the CDR3 is TGCAGTGCTACCGGCTTCCTGAGCTCCTACGAGCAGTACTTC. Its translation is CSATGFLSSYEQYF.

J is TRBJ1-1 and V is TRBV19; D is uncertain. V dropped 0 bases and J dropped 3 bases, with 11 bases sitting between them. Germline V gene lookup returns CDR1 LNHDA and CDR2 SQIVND (reference sequence). The CDR3 totals 15 residues. Here the CDR3 DNA reads TGTGCCAGTAGTATAGATGCCCGGACGGACACTGAAGCTTTCTTT. It translates to CASSIDARTDTEAFF.

The V gene is TRBV12-3 or TRBV12-4, the J gene TRBJ2-1; weak D call: TRBD1 (6 bases). This CDR3 has 15 amino acids. The V end lost 5 bases, the J end lost 2 bases, and 13 bases lay between the germline ends. CDR3 amino acids: CASSARQVTYNEQFF. In nucleotides, the CDR3 is TGTGCCAGCAGTGCCAGACAGGTAACCTACAATGAGCAGTTCTTC.

Here the CDR3 DNA reads TGCAGCGTTGAAGTAATTCGGGGCGGGGAGCTGTTTTTT. Its translation: CSVEVIRGGELFF. V and J are TRBV29-1 and TRBJ2-2, with D possibly TRBD2 on 5 matching bases. Germline V gene sequence: CDR1 SQVTM, CDR2 ANQGSEA. Between the trimmed V and J ends, which lost 1 base and 7 bases, there was a span of 10 bases. The CDR3 totals 13 residues.

This clonotype has only a few counts. The genes are TRBV29-1 and TRBJ2-1; D might be TRBD1 (6 bases). Trimming took 4 bases from V and 6 from J, leaving 13 bases between them. Germline loops: CDR1 SQVTM, CDR2 ANQGSEA. This CDR3 region has 13 residues. CDR3 DNA sequence: TGCAGCGTTGGGCAGGGGTTCGGCAATGAGCAGTTCTTC. Protein: CSVGQGFGNEQFF.

V is TRBV5-1 and J is TRBJ1-2, with D uncertain. Germline CDR1 reads SGHRS; CDR2 reads YFSETQ. This CDR3 has 17 residues. V was trimmed by 3 bases and J by 4 bases, leaving 22 bases between them. This CDR3 reads CASSSGRPDQNLYGYTF. In DNA, the CDR3 is TGCGCCAGCAGCTCCGGGCGTCCGGACCAAAACCTCTATGGCTACACCTTC.

V usage is TRBV7-8 and J usage is TRBJ2-7; no clear D gene. Per the germline V gene, CDR1 is SGHVS and CDR2 is FQNEAQ. The V gene lost 0 bases and the J gene lost 6 bases, with 12 bases spanning the gap. This CDR3 region has 14 residues. The DNA of the CDR3 is TGTGCCAGCAGCTTAGCCGAGCTTCTCGGCGAGCAGTACTTC. This gives the protein CASSLAELLGEQYF.

This chain links TRBV29-1 with TRBJ1-1, with D possibly being TRBD1 (6 bases). V was clipped by 6 bases and J by 3 bases, with 14 bases between them. The CDR3 is made up of 13 amino acids. Germline CDR1 is SQVTM and CDR2 is ANQGSEA. The CDR3 loop reads CSVDRIGDTEAFF. In DNA form, the CDR3 reads TGCAGCGTGGACAGAATCGGGGACACTGAAGCTTTCTTT.

The chain has TRBV6-1 and TRBJ2-1, with D perhaps TRBD2 (5 bases). Germline loops: CDR1 MNHNS, CDR2 SASEGT. V dropped 6 bases and J dropped 8 bases, with 26 bases sitting between them. This CDR3 has 17 amino acids. As DNA, the CDR3 is TGTGCCAGCAGACAGTTATGGTCGCTAGCCGGGGTCTATGAGCAGTTCTTC. Its translation: CASRQLWSLAGVYEQFF.

The rearrangement uses TRBV4-2 and TRBJ1-1, with TRBD1 matching over 9 bases. CDR3 length equals 14 residues. From germline, CDR1 is LGHNA and CDR2 YNFKEQ. With V trimmed by 3 bases and J by 6 bases, 5 bases remained unmatched. CDR3 sequence: CASSQPTGGAEAFF. The CDR3 DNA reads TGTGCCAGCAGCCAGCCTACAGGGGGCGCTGAAGCTTTCTTT.

The chain couples TRBV25-1 to TRBJ2-1; D unclear. Germline V lookup: CDR1 MGHDK, CDR2 SYGVNS. Trimming cost V 0 bases and J 0 bases, with 6 bases left between them. The length of the CDR3 is 15 residues. In DNA, the CDR3 is TGTGCCAGCAGTGAATATCTGAGCTCCTACAATGAGCAGTTCTTC. Translation gives CASSEYLSSYNEQFF.